A few counts support the clone carrying this T cell receptor beta chain. This sample is part of a study of T-cell reconstitution after alpha-beta-depleted transplantation in children. Germline values: CDR1 MNHNS, CDR2 SASEGT. With 8 bases removed from V and 0 bases from J, the gap between germline ends came to 11 bases. The CDR3 runs to 14 residues. Preparation of the TCRbeta library used unique molecular identifiers. One entry per CDR3 protein, called by TCRdb with MiXCR from the PCR reads. The table has around 680,000 distinct CDR3 sequences, around 17% seen once. The chain employs TRBV6-1 and TRBJ1-3; TRBD1 might be the D (5 bases). Sequencing was performed on PBMCs from the stem cell graft donor, taken from the stem cell graft. The TCR originated in a human donor who donated a stem cell graft to a child with acute myeloid leukemia. The CDR3 loop reads CASATGNSGNTIYF. The DNA for the CDR3 is TGTGCCAGCGCAACAGGAAACTCTGGAAACACCATATATTTT.